These 22 T cell receptor beta chains originate from one sample sequenced in a study of technical replicates of blood from a few donors. Sequencing was performed with immunoSEQ multiplex PCR; in TCRdb, only in-frame clones are kept and a portion is missing. The sample contains tens of thousands of clones, around 87% of which appear only once. The source material was PBMCs. The receptors here all came from a human donor in good health. Some clones in this sample may be carry-over from other donors' samples.

This clone has more than one count but fewer than ten. This chain uses TRBV10-3 with TRBJ2-1; a possible D gene is TRBD2 (6 bases). There are 15 residues in the CDR3. Germline CDR1 reads ENHRY; CDR2 reads SYGVKD. Deletions cut 3 bases from V and 3 bases from J, with 12 bases between. The CDR3 DNA sequence: TGTGCCATCAGTGAAAGGACTATCAACTACAATGAGCAGTTCTTC. Protein sequence: CAISERTINYNEQFF.

The chain recombines TRBV18 with TRBJ1-6; TRBD1 might be the D (5 bases). The length of the CDR3 is 17 residues. Germline values: CDR1 KGHSH, CDR2 LQKENI. V was clipped by 6 bases and J by 1 base, with 16 bases between them. CDR3 nucleotides: TGTGCCAGCTCTTTAGACAGCCCTGCGTCCTATAATTCACCCCTCCACTTT. Its protein product is CASSLDSPASYNSPLHF.

This clone came up a few times. The chain combines TRBV18 with TRBJ2-5; 9 bases map to TRBD2. The CDR3 is made up of 15 amino acids. Germline-derived CDR1 and CDR2 are KGHSH and LQKENI. V shed 3 bases and J 1 base; nucleotides not matched to a gene: 3. CDR3 sequence reads: CASSPGTSPQETQYF. Written as DNA, the CDR3 is TGTGCCAGCTCACCCGGGACTAGCCCCCAAGAGACCCAGTACTTC. Full variable domain (remainder filled in from reference TRBV18 and TRBJ2-5): NAGVMQNPRHLVRRRGQEARLRCSPMKGHSHVYWYRQLPEEGLKFMVYLQKENIIDESGMPKERFSAEFPKEGPSILRIQQVVRGDSAAYFCASSPGTSPQETQYFGPGTRLLVL.

V usage is TRBV5-1 and J usage is TRBJ1-1, with D perhaps TRBD1 (5 bases). The germline V gene has CDR1 SGHRS and CDR2 YFSETQ. V lost 4 bases, J lost 4 bases, and 14 bases lay in between. The CDR3 extends over 14 amino acids. CDR3 sequence reads: CASSPEAGGTEAFF. The CDR3 DNA is TGCGCCAGCAGCCCCGAGGCCGGGGGCACTGAAGCTTTCTTT.

This rearrangement joins TRBV5-6 to TRBJ1-2, with TRBD1 matching 9 bases. Germline CDR1 reads SGHDT; CDR2 reads YYEEEE. V was clipped by 4 bases and J by 4 bases; unmatched bases: 8. The CDR3 consists of 15 residues. CDR3: CASSPGQGTSYGYTF. The CDR3 coding sequence is TGTGCCAGCAGCCCGGGACAGGGAACCTCCTATGGCTACACCTTC.

V is TRBV29-1 and J is TRBJ2-1, with D possibly matching TRBD1 (5 bases). Germline V gives CDR1 SQVTM, CDR2 ANQGSEA. The CDR3 length is 11 residues. Trimming took off 7 bases at V and 9 bases at J, with 13 bases between the two ends. The CDR3 region has the DNA TGCAGCGCCTTAACAGGCGGTGAGCAGTTCTTC. This codes for CSALTGGEQFF.

This clone is a singleton in its sample. The chain carries TRBV7-3 and TRBJ1-2, with D possibly matching TRBD1 (5 bases). The CDR3 is 15 amino acids. Per the germline V gene, CDR1 is SGHTA and CDR2 is FQGTGA. V dropped 5 bases and J dropped 5 bases, with 18 bases sitting between them. CDR3 DNA: TGTGCCAGCAGCCCGAATACCTCCCCAGGGTATGGCTACACCTTC. Residues: CASSPNTSPGYGYTF. The whole variable domain, remainder taken from reference TRBV7-3 and TRBJ1-2, is GAGVSQTPSNKVTEKGKYVELRCDPISGHTALYWYRQSLGQGPEFLIYFQGTGAADDSGLPNDRFFAVRPEGSVSTLKIQRTERGDSAVYLCASSPNTSPGYGYTFGSGTRLTVV.

The DNA of the CDR3 is TGTGCCAGCAGTGGGAACAGGGGCTACACCTTC. This gives the protein CASSGNRGYTF. This chain joins TRBV2 and TRBJ1-2; tentative D call: TRBD1 (5 bases). The CDR3 runs 11 residues. CDR1 is SNHLY and CDR2 is FYNNEI in the germline V gene. V lost 4 bases to trimming and J lost 8 bases, with 8 bases between them.

The chain uses TRBV11-2 and TRBJ2-7; the match to TRBD1 covers 11 bases. Trimming removed 1 base from V and 3 bases from J; junction bases left unmatched: 2. Germline values: CDR1 SGHAT, CDR2 FQNNGV. The CDR3 has 15 amino acids. CDR3 loop: CASSLGTGGLYEQYF. CDR3 nucleotide sequence: TGTGCCAGCAGCTTAGGGACAGGGGGCCTCTACGAGCAGTACTTC.

This clone was recorded once. The chain links TRBV27 to TRBJ1-4, with a weak D call TRBD1 (6 bases). The CDR3 spans 14 residues. V was pared by 8 bases and J by 2 bases, with 12 bases between. In germline, CDR1 is MNHEY, CDR2 SMNVEV (reference sequence). CDR3 sequence (DNA): TGTGCCAGCCAAAAACAGGGCACTAATGAAAAACTGTTTTTT. This translates into CASQKQGTNEKLFF.

The V call is TRBV2, the J call TRBJ2-5, with a possible D match to TRBD2 (5 bases). Trimming left V 3 bases short and J 3 bases short, with 11 bases between. Germline values: CDR1 SNHLY, CDR2 FYNNEI. This CDR3 spans 14 amino acids. The CDR3 DNA sequence: TGTGCCAGCAGTGAGAGAAGCGGCAAAGAGACCCAGTACTTC. It yields the protein CASSERSGKETQYF.

The chain links TRBV7-9 to TRBJ1-2; D not certain. CDR3 length: 15 amino acids. Germline assignment: CDR1 SEHNR and CDR2 FQNEAQ (reference sequence). Deletions cut 1 base from V and 4 bases from J, with 13 bases between. CDR3 DNA sequence: TGTGCCAGCAGCTTAGGTTCGAGAGGCGCCTATGGCTACACCTTC. This translates into CASSLGSRGAYGYTF.

The chain has TRBV7-2 and TRBJ2-7; D possibly corresponds to TRBD1 (6 bases). The V end was cut by 6 bases, the J end by 0 bases, with 15 bases between. Germline V lookup: CDR1 SGHTA, CDR2 FQGNSA. The CDR3 sequence is 15 residues long. The CDR3 protein is CASSPWAGASYEQYF. CDR3 nucleotides: TGTGCCAGCAGTCCGTGGGCAGGGGCCTCCTACGAGCAGTACTTC.

The chain carries TRBV5-4 and TRBJ1-1; TRBD1 matches at 8 bases. The V and J ends lost 4 bases and 3 bases, in that order; junction bases with no gene match: 2. From germline, CDR1 is SGHNT and CDR2 YYREEE (reference sequence). The CDR3 totals 13 residues. DNA for the CDR3: TGTGCCAGCAGCACACAGGGGGACACTGAAGCTTTCTTT. Residues: CASSTQGDTEAFF.

The rearrangement uses TRBV20-1 and TRBJ2-5; D call uncertain. Per the germline V gene, CDR1 is DFQATT and CDR2 is SNEGSKA (reference sequence). Trimming removed 6 bases at V and 5 bases at J, with 10 bases between. This CDR3 is 11 amino acids long. For the CDR3, the DNA is TGCAGTGCCCCTTTTGTGGAGACCCAGTACTTC. This gives the protein CSAPFVETQYF.

The genes are TRBV18 and TRBJ2-3; TRBD2 matches 13 bases. Germline V gene lookup returns CDR1 KGHSH and CDR2 LQKENI. The V gene end was trimmed by 5 bases and the J gene end by 0 bases; junction bases not matched to a gene: 5. The CDR3 has 17 amino acids. The CDR3 here is CASSLRTSGGSTDTQYF. Written as DNA, the CDR3 is TGTGCCAGCTCATTACGGACTAGCGGGGGAAGCACAGATACGCAGTATTTT.

The chain couples TRBV6-1 to TRBJ1-1, with 7 bases identical to TRBD1. Germline V gives CDR1 MNHNS, CDR2 SASEGT. Trimming took 6 bases from V and 1 from J; bases not matched to a gene: 2. This CDR3 contains 13 residues. The CDR3 DNA is TGTGCCAGCAGACAGGGGCAGAACACTGAAGCTTTCTTT. This codes for CASRQGQNTEAFF.

This rearrangement joins TRBV4-2 to TRBJ1-2; D gene uncertain. The germline gives CDR1 LGHNA, CDR2 YNFKEQ. V lost 0 bases and J lost 2, with 7 bases in between. CDR3 length: 14 residues. CDR3 DNA sequence: TGTGCCAGCAGCCAAGAACCGGGAAACTATGGCTACACCTTC. Its translation: CASSQEPGNYGYTF.

This clone was detected once. V is TRBV6-5 and J is TRBJ1-2; tentatively, D is TRBD1 (6 bases). Germline V CDR1 and CDR2: MNHEY, SVGAGI. The CDR3 consists of 15 residues. V was trimmed by 5 bases and J by 7 bases, leaving 20 bases between them. The CDR3 protein is CASSNTGTSWGGYTF. CDR3 bases: TGTGCCAGCAGTAACACAGGGACCTCCTGGGGTGGCTACACCTTC.

V is TRBV7-9 and J is TRBJ2-2; D gene uncertain. Between the trimmed V and J ends, which lost 5 bases and 6 bases, there was a span of 7 bases. CDR1 is SEHNR and CDR2 is FQNEAQ in the germline V gene (reference sequence). The CDR3 runs to 12 residues. The CDR3 sequence: CASSPLSGELFF. DNA of the CDR3: TGTGCCAGCAGCCCTCTGTCCGGGGAGCTGTTTTTT.

This clone is a singleton in its sample. The chain joins TRBV5-6 to TRBJ1-2; a possible D gene is TRBD1 (6 bases). The CDR3 consists of 16 residues. Looked up from germline, CDR1 is SGHDT and CDR2 is YYEEEE. Trimming removed 0 bases at V and 9 bases at J, with 21 bases between. In nucleotides, the CDR3 is TGTGCCAGCAGCTTGGCCGGACCCGGGGACACTTCGCGCTACACCTTC. This codes for CASSLAGPGDTSRYTF.

CDR3 DNA: TGTGCCAGCAGCTTCGGGGGGGCCCATGAGCAGTTCTTC. Translation gives CASSFGGAHEQFF. The rearrangement links TRBV5-4 to TRBJ2-1; the match to TRBD2 covers 8 bases. Germline V gene lookup returns CDR1 SGHNT and CDR2 YYREEE (reference sequence). The CDR3 runs 13 residues. Germline trimming cut 2 bases from V and 8 bases from J; bases unmatched to any gene: 3. The variable domain in full, completed from reference TRBV5-4 and TRBJ2-1, reads ETGVTQSPTHLIKTRGQQVTLRCSSQSGHNTVSWYQQALGQGPQFIFQYYREEENGRGNFPPRFSGLQFPNYSSELNVNALELDDSALYLCASSFGGAHEQFFGPGTRLTVL.